This T cell receptor (beta chain) was recorded in a study of cytotoxic CD8 clonotypes in ibrutinib-treated CLL. Cryopreserved PBMCs supplied about 2 micrograms of genomic DNA for TCR beta libraries. The repertoire was sequenced with immunoSEQ multiplex PCR; TCRdb's copy has only in-frame clones and lacks some. This sample has tens of thousands of clones, with approximately 69% found just once. The study's findings and limits: At ibrutinib response, clonality increased, and at progression it declined back toward baseline. Clonality correlated strongly with circulating CD8+ T cells and exceeded age-matched healthy donors at baseline.

The CDR3 is 13 amino acids. Germline V gene data show CDR1 as SSHAT and CDR2 as FNYEAQ (reference sequence). On this clone itself: Its specificity is unknown. Relative to the germline gene, one junction end is altered; a read error may explain this. The same CDR3 can be traced to other DNA sequences in this sample.

The input for sequencing was PBMCs, taken after 12 months of ibrutinib treatment. The chain is built from TRBV7-7 and TRBJ1-1; the D is unclear. The TCR was taken from a human donor with chronic lymphocytic leukemia. CDR3 region: CASSLAGNTEAFF. The DNA for the CDR3 is TGTGCTAGCAGCTTAGCAGGCAACACTGAAGCTTTCTTT.